Following are 17 T cell receptor beta chains from one sample sequenced in a study of graft-versus-host responses after intestinal transplantation. Intraepithelial and lamina propria lymphocytes were released after the graft tissue was processed. Data came from immunoSEQ multiplex PCR; TCRdb stores just in-frame clones and leaves some out. The sample has 22,000 or so clones, roughly 79% seen once. The specimen was ileum tissue, collected 12 days after intestinal transplant. These receptors all come from a human patient who received an intestinal transplant, so some T cells may come from the graft donor.

The V and J genes are TRBV11-3 and TRBJ1-1; D is possibly TRBD1 (5 bases). The CDR3 runs to 13 residues. Deletions cut 0 bases from V and 5 bases from J, with 7 bases between. Germline values: CDR1 SGHNT, CDR2 YENEEA. The CDR3 loop is CASSLERQTEAFF. CDR3 sequence (DNA): TGTGCCAGCAGCTTAGAGCGACAGACTGAAGCTTTCTTT.

CDR3 coding DNA: TGTGCCAGCAGCCCCCTTTTCGGGTCTCGCACAGATACGCAGTATTTT. This codes for CASSPLFGSRTDTQYF. The rearrangement uses TRBV11-3 and TRBJ2-3; no clear D. Germline V gene lookup returns CDR1 SGHNT and CDR2 YENEEA. Trimming pared 5 bases from V and 1 base from J, leaving 16 bases between. The CDR3 covers 16 residues.

CDR3 amino acids: CASSRSGVWEQYF. The CDR3 nucleotides are TGTGCCAGCAGCCGGAGCGGGGTGTGGGAGCAGTACTTC. The J gene is TRBJ2-7, the V gene TRBV5-6, with 7 bases lining up with TRBD2. The V gene's germline CDR1 is SGHDT and CDR2 YYEEEE. The V segment lost 4 bases and the J segment 7 bases; nucleotides outside the gene matches: 8. The CDR3 contains 13 residues.

This chain joins TRBV25-1 and TRBJ2-2, with 12 bases fitting TRBD1. The germline V gene encodes CDR1 MGHDK and CDR2 SYGVNS. Trimming cost V 6 bases and J 5 bases; bases outside gene matches: 4. The CDR3 consists of 15 residues. The CDR3 is CASSRDRGHTGELFF. CDR3 nucleotide sequence: TGTGCCAGCAGCCGGGACAGGGGGCATACCGGGGAGCTGTTTTTT.

This chain uses TRBV28 with TRBJ2-7, with D possibly TRBD1 on 6 matching bases. CDR1 and CDR2 (germline): MDHEN, SYDVKM. The V end lost 4 bases, the J end lost 2 bases, and 18 bases lay between the germline ends. The CDR3 extends over 16 amino acids. Here the CDR3 DNA reads TGTGCCAGCAGTTGGGCGCGTACAGGGATCCCCTACGAGCAGTACTTC. Protein sequence: CASSWARTGIPYEQYF.

The CDR3 nucleotides are TGCAGCGCCGGGGACAGGTTACTTACCGAGCAGTACTTC. It encodes CSAGDRLLTEQYF. The chain combines TRBV29-1 with TRBJ2-7, with 8 bases identical to TRBD1. The CDR3 length is 13 residues. Germline CDR1 and CDR2: SQVTM and ANQGSEA. Trimming removed 7 bases from V and 6 bases from J; junction bases left unmatched: 11.

This clone was observed a few times. The chain combines TRBV4-3 with TRBJ1-5, with unresolved D. The germline V gene encodes CDR1 LGHNA and CDR2 YSLEER. V was shortened by 1 base and J by 0 bases, with 10 bases between the two germline ends. CDR3 length: 16 residues. CDR3 DNA: TGCGCCAGCAGCCAAGGGCGCAGGAATAGCAATCAGCCCCAGCATTTT. Residues: CASSQGRRNSNQPQHF.

CDR3 amino acids: CASSLGAARMGDTQYF. The CDR3 nucleotides read TGTGCCAGCAGCTTGGGGGCGGCCCGAATGGGAGATACGCAGTATTTT. J is TRBJ2-3 and V is TRBV14, with D possibly TRBD1 on 6 matching bases. Germline assignment: CDR1 SGHDN and CDR2 FVKESK. V shed 5 bases and J shed 5 bases, with 20 bases lying between them. The CDR3 sequence is 16 residues long.

The V gene is TRBV6-6, the J gene TRBJ1-5; D remains ambiguous. The CDR3 is made up of 13 amino acids. Germline assignment: CDR1 MNHNY and CDR2 SVGAGI (reference sequence). The V gene lost 0 bases and the J gene lost 8 bases, with 8 bases spanning the gap. This chain's CDR3 is CASSYSQVEPQHF. For the CDR3, the DNA is TGTGCCAGCAGTTACTCCCAGGTGGAGCCCCAGCATTTT.

The CDR3 is CASSATGGEETQYF. The CDR3 DNA reads as TGCGCCAGCAGCGCGACTGGCGGCGAAGAGACCCAGTACTTC. This chain links TRBV5-1 with TRBJ2-5; D remains unclear. Germline lookup yields CDR1 SGHRS and CDR2 YFSETQ. V lost 4 bases and J 3 bases, leaving 13 bases between the germline ends. CDR3 length: 14 amino acids.

In this sample, this clone turned up a few times. CDR3 sequence reads: CSVEGGLGGLSGELFF. The CDR3 coding sequence is TGCAGCGTTGAAGGGGGGTTGGGGGGGCTAAGCGGGGAGCTGTTTTTT. The rearrangement uses TRBV29-1 and TRBJ2-2, with a weak D call TRBD2 (7 bases). Trimming took off 1 base at V and 7 bases at J, with 19 bases between the two ends. CDR3 length: 16 amino acids. The germline gives CDR1 SQVTM, CDR2 ANQGSEA.

This clone was picked up a small number of times. J is TRBJ2-6 and V is TRBV9; the match to TRBD1 covers 7 bases. Germline V gene data show CDR1 as SGDLS and CDR2 as YYNGEE. V was pared by 0 bases and J by 4 bases, with 7 bases of the junction left unmatched. The CDR3 contains 17 residues. The CDR3 region has the DNA TGTGCCAGCAGCGTAGGCCCGACAGGGTCCGGGGCCAACGTCCTGACTTTC. This sequence encodes CASSVGPTGSGANVLTF.

This clone was observed once. The chain uses TRBV6-5 and TRBJ2-7; D perhaps matches TRBD1 (6 bases). The CDR3 covers 12 residues. V was shortened by 6 bases and J by 6 bases, with 12 bases between the two germline ends. Germline assignment: CDR1 MNHEY and CDR2 SVGAGI. CDR3 in amino acids: CASRKTGSEQYF. CDR3 coding DNA: TGTGCCAGCAGAAAAACAGGGAGCGAGCAGTACTTC.

This sequence joins TRBV2 and TRBJ2-2, with 7 bases lining up with TRBD1. The V segment lost 8 bases and the J segment 8 bases; nucleotides outside the gene matches: 11. Germline CDR1 is SNHLY and CDR2 is FYNNEI. The CDR3 runs 14 residues. The DNA of the CDR3 is TGTGCCAGCGGGACAGAGTTGTTTGTGGGGGAGCTGTTTTTT. Translating gives CASGTELFVGELFF.

The V call is TRBV5-1, the J call TRBJ2-3; D is ambiguous. The germline V and J ends were trimmed by 0 bases and 4 bases, with 9 bases remaining between them. The V gene's germline CDR1 is SGHRS and CDR2 YFSETQ. This CDR3 is 14 amino acids long. CDR3 loop: CASSLVPSPDTQYF. In DNA form, the CDR3 reads TGCGCCAGCAGCTTGGTCCCGTCCCCAGATACGCAGTATTTT.

This rearrangement joins TRBV4-3 to TRBJ2-7; 7 bases are shared with TRBD1. J gave up 2 bases and V 5 bases, and 12 bases lay outside the gene matches. The germline V gene encodes CDR1 LGHNA and CDR2 YSLEER. The CDR3 loop spans 16 amino acids. The CDR3, as DNA: TGCGCCAGCAGCTATGAGCAACCGGGACAGCCCTACGAGCAGTACTTC. Protein: CASSYEQPGQPYEQYF.

Of note for this clone: This CDR3 is also generated by other DNA sequences in the sample. The CDR3 DNA sequence: TGTGCCAGCAGCTTAGGCCTAGCGGGGGATACGCAGTATTTT. Translating gives CASSLGLAGDTQYF. The chain combines TRBV7-2 with TRBJ2-3; 9 bases map to TRBD2. Germline CDR1 and CDR2: SGHTA and FQGNSA. This CDR3 has 14 amino acids. V shed 1 base and J 6 bases; nucleotides not matched to a gene: 2.